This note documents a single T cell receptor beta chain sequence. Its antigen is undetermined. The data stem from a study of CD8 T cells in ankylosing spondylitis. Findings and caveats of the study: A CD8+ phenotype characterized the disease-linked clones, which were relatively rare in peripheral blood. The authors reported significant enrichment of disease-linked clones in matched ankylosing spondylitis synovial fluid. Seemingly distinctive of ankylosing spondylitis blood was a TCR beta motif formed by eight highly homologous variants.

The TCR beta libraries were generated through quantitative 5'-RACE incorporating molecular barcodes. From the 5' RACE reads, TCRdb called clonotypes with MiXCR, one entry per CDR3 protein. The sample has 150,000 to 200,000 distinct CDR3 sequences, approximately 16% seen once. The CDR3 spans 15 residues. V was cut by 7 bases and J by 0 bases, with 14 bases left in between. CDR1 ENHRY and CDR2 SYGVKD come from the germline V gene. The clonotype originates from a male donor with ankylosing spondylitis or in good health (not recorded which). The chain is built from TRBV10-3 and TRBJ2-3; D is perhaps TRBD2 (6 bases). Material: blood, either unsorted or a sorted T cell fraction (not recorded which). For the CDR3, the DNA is TGTGCCATCATGTCAACGGGGACTAGCACAGATACGCAGTATTTT. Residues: CAIMSTGTSTDTQYF.